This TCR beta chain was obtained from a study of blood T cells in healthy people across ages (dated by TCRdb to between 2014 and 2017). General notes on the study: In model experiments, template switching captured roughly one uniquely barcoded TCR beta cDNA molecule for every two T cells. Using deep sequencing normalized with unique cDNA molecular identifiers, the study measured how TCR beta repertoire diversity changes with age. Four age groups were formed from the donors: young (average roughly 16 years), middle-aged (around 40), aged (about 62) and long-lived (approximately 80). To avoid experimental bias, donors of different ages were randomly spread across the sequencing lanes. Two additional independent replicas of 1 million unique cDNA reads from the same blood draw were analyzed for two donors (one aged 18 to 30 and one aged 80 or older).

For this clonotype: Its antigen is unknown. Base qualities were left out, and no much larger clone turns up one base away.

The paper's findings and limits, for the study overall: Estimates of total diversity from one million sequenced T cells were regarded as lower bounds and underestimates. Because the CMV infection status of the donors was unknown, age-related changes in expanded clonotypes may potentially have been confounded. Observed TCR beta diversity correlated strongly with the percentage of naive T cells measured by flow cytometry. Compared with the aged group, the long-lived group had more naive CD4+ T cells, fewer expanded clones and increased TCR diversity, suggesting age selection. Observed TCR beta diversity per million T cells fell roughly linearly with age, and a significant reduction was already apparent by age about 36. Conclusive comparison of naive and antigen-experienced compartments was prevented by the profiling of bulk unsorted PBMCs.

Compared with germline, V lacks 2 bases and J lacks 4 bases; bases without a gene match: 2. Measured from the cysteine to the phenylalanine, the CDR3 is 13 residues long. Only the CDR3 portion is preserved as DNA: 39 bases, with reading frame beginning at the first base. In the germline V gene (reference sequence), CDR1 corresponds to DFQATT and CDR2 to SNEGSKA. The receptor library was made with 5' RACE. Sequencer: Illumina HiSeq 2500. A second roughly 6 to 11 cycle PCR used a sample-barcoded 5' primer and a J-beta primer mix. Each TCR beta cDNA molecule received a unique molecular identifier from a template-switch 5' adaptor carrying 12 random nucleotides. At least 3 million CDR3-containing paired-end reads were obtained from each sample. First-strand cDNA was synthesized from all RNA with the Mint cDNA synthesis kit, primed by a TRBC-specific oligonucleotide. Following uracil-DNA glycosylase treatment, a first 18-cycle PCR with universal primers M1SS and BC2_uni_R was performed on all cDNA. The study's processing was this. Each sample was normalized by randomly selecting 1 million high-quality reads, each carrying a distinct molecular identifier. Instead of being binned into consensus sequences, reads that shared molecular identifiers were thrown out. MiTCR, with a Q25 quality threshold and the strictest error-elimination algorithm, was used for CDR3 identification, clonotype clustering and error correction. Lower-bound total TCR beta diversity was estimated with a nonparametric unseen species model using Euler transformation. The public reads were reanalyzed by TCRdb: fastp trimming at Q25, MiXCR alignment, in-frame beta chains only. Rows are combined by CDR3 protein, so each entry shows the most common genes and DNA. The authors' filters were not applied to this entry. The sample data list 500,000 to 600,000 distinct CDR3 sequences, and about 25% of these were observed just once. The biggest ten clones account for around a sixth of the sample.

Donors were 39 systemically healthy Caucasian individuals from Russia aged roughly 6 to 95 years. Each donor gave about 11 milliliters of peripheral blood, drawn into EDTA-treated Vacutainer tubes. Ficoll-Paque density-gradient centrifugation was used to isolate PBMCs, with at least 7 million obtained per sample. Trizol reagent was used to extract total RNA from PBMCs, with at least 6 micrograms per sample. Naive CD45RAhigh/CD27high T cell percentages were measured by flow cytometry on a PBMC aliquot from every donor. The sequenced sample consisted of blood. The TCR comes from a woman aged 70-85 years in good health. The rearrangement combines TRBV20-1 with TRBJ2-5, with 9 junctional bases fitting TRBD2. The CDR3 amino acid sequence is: CSARTGLAETQYF. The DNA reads TGCAGTGCTAGAACGGGACTAGCAGAGACCCAGTACTTC.